This paragraph reports one T cell receptor beta chain. The sample is drawn from a study of T cells in Graves' hyperthyroidism and ophthalmopathy. Amplification targeted TCR beta CDR3 regions from RNA transcripts. A first-round RT-PCR of the TCR CDR3 used the HTBI primer set. TCRdb fed the multiplex PCR reads into MiXCR, producing one record per CDR3 protein. The table lists hundreds of thousands of distinct CDR3 sequences, roughly 22% of them singletons. This clonotype was obtained from a man younger than 45 with Graves' ophthalmopathy. Material: blood.

The CDR3 sequence is CASSPSVNHGELFF. CDR3 sequence (DNA): TGTGCCAGCAGTCCATCGGTAAATCACGGGGAGCTGTTTTTT. The genes are TRBV5-8 and TRBJ2-2; D is undetermined. The germline V gene encodes CDR1 SGHTS and CDR2 YDEGEE. This CDR3 comprises 14 residues. Trimming took off 5 bases at V and 7 bases at J, with 15 bases between the two ends.